These T cell receptor beta chains were read from a single sample in a study of OX40 agonist ivuxolimab in advanced cancers. The assay was immunoSEQ multiplex PCR, and TCRdb's table has in-frame clones only and misses some. Among 60,000 to 65,000 clones listed, 92% were seen once. The sequences come from CD4+ or CD8+ T cells sorted from blood, collected in a trial of the OX40 agonist ivuxolimab. Every receptor here comes from an adult with an advanced solid tumor such as melanoma, head and neck, liver or kidney cancer. Both conserved end residues are part of each CDR3. A D gene is named only where the DNA matches it firmly. Size values are once, few and many counts, or a class for expanded clones, and some rows have none.

TRBV30,TRBJ2-3,.,TRBD2,TGTGCCTGGAGAATGTTGCGGGAGCCAGATACGCAGTATTTT,CAWRMLREPDTQYF
TRBV25-1,TRBJ2-3,.,TRBD1,TGTGCCAGCAGCCGGGACAGGGACACAGATACGCAGTATTTT,CASSRDRDTDTQYF
TRBV2,TRBJ1-6,once,.,TGTGCCAGCAGTGAAGGGCTCCCCGGGCCCCACTTT,CASSEGLPGPHF
TRBV18,TRBJ2-2,.,.,TGTGCCAGCTCCGGAGGGAGGAACCGCGGGGAGCTGTTTTTT,CASSGGRNRGELFF
TRBV7-7,TRBJ2-5,.,.,TGTGCTAGCAGCTTAGGCTCTAGTAGTTCGGAGACCCAGTACTTC,CASSLGSSSSETQYF
TRBV11-2,TRBJ2-7,.,.,TGTGCCAGCAGCTTAGAGGGGTACGAGCAGTACTTC,CASSLEGYEQYF
TRBV9,TRBJ2-7,.,.,TGTGCCAGCAGCGTAGGTGTGGGAGGCCCCTACGAGCAGCACTTC,CASSVGVGGPYEQHF
TRBV4-1,TRBJ2-3,.,TRBD2,TGCGCCAGCAGCCGCGAGGGAGGGCCTTATACGCAGTATTTT,CASSREGGPYTQYF
TRBV7-7,TRBJ2-3,.,TRBD2,TGTGCTAGCAGCCCCGGGGTTCTGCAACTAGCGGGGGGGTTGGATACGCAGTATTTT,CASSPGVLQLAGGLDTQYF
TRBV19,TRBJ1-2,.,.,TGTGCCAGTAGTATAGTCAGGGAAGGTGGCTACACCTTC,CASSIVREGGYTF
TRBV18,TRBJ2-7,.,TRBD2,TGTGCCAGCTCACCAAGGGGACTAGCGGACGAGCAGTACTTC,CASSPRGLADEQYF
TRBV7-9,TRBJ1-1,.,.,TGTGCCAGCAGCTTAGACGGGGGAATCACTGAAGCTTTCTTT,CASSLDGGITEAFF
TRBV30,TRBJ2-1,.,TRBD2,TGTGCCTGGAGGGGACTAGCGGGAGGCCTTAGGGAGCAGTTCTTC,CAWRGLAGGLREQFF
TRBV25-1,TRBJ1-4,.,.,TGTGCCAGCCTCGGGACCGATGAAAAACTGTTTTTT,CASLGTDEKLFF
TRBV10-3,TRBJ2-2,.,.,TGTGCCATCAGTCGGGAACAGGGAGGCACCGGGGAGCTGTTTTTT,CAISREQGGTGELFF
TRBV2,TRBJ1-5,.,TRBD1,TGTGCCAGCAGTGAAATGACAGGGAACGAACAGCCCCAGCATTTT,CASSEMTGNEQPQHF
TRBV29-1,TRBJ1-2,once,.,TGCAGCGTCGACGACCCCAACTATGGCTACACCTTC,CSVDDPNYGYTF
TRBV6-5,TRBJ2-5,.,TRBD1,TGTGCCAGCAGTTACTCGGGACAGGGGGCGCGGGAGACCCAGTACTTC,CASSYSGQGARETQYF
TRBV19,TRBJ1-5,.,.,TGTGCCAGTAGTATTGGAGACGGTAGCAATCAGCCCCAGCATTTT,CASSIGDGSNQPQHF
TRBV4-2,TRBJ1-2,.,TRBD1,TGTGCCAGCAGCCAAGAGGGACAGGGTAGTGGCTACACCTTC,CASSQEGQGSGYTF
TRBV6-5,TRBJ1-1,.,.,TGTGCCAGCAGTTATCGAAGTTACACTGAAGCTTTCTTT,CASSYRSYTEAFF
TRBV6-5,TRBJ2-7,.,TRBD1,TGTGCCAGCAGTATGGACAGGGGGCTCGAGCAGTACTTC,CASSMDRGLEQYF
TRBV7-2,TRBJ1-2,once,TRBD1,TGTGCCAGCAGCGCGGCCACAGGGGGCGCGGGTGGCTACACCTTC,CASSAATGGAGGYTF
TRBV5-8,TRBJ1-2,.,.,TGTGCCAGCAGCAACAGACAGGCGAACTATGGCTACACCTTC,CASSNRQANYGYTF
TRBV6-5,TRBJ1-5,.,TRBD1,TGTGCCAGCTTCGGGGGACAGAGCAATCAGCCCCAGCATTTT,CASFGGQSNQPQHF
TRBV6-1,TRBJ2-3,.,TRBD2,TGTGCCAGCAGTGAGGGACTAGCGGGGCTTGGTACGCAGTATTTT,CASSEGLAGLGTQYF
TRBV11-3,TRBJ1-2,once,TRBD1,TGTGCCAGCAGCTCTGACAGGGGGCTTTACTATGGCTACACCTTC,CASSSDRGLYYGYTF
TRBV6-1,TRBJ2-3,few,.,TGTGCCAGCAGTGAAGTCCGGTCTAGCACAGATACGCAGTATTTT,CASSEVRSSTDTQYF
TRBV6-4,TRBJ1-5,.,.,TGTGCCAGCAGTTCCCAATCCGGTCAGCCCCAGCATTTT,CASSSQSGQPQHF
TRBV6-5,TRBJ2-5,.,TRBD2,TGTGCCAGCAGCCCTATGGCGGGGGGCAGGGAGACCCAGTACTTC,CASSPMAGGRETQYF
TRBV5-4,TRBJ2-3,.,.,TGTGCCAGCAGCCCTTACGACACAGATACGCAGTATTTT,CASSPYDTDTQYF
TRBV11-3,TRBJ1-1,.,.,TGTGCCAGCAGCCCCCGCCAGAACACTGAAGCTTTCTTT,CASSPRQNTEAFF